This is a list of T cell receptor beta chains from one sample in a study of shared clonotypes between healthy human individuals. The assay was immunoSEQ multiplex PCR, and TCRdb's table has in-frame clones only and misses some. The repertoire consists of hundreds of thousands of clones, with around 73% occurring once and the leading ten covering around 1.7%. The sequenced material came from memory CD4+ T cells sorted from blood. All receptors come from a woman in her twenties or thirties in good health. Both conserved end residues are part of each CDR3. The D gene is left open where the match is weak. Clone size is given for some rows only: seen once, a few or many times, or a class if the clone is expanded.

cdr3_nt cdr3_aa clone_size cdr3_length j_call d_call v_call
TGTGCCAGCAGTTACTCGTCGACTCGCTACAATGAGCAGTTCTTC CASSYSSTRYNEQFF NA 15 TRBJ2-1 NA TRBV6-5
TGCAGCGTTCGAGCTACAGGCACTGAAGCTTTCTTT CSVRATGTEAFF once 12 TRBJ1-1 NA TRBV29-1
TGTGCCAGCAGTGGACTAGCGGGAGGGACAGATACGCAGTATTTT CASSGLAGGTDTQYF NA 15 TRBJ2-3 TRBD2 TRBV2
TGCAGCGTTGGGGGCCCACGGACAGATACGCAGTATTTT CSVGGPRTDTQYF NA 13 TRBJ2-3 NA TRBV29-1
TGCGCCAGCAGCCGGGACGGTAGCACAGATACGCAGTATTTT CASSRDGSTDTQYF NA 14 TRBJ2-3 NA TRBV5-1
TGTGCCAGCAGCTTCTCCGGGACTTCATACAATGAGCAGTTCTTC CASSFSGTSYNEQFF NA 15 TRBJ2-1 NA TRBV5-5
TGTGCCAGTTTGGGGGGGACGAACACCGGGGAGCTGTTTTTT CASLGGTNTGELFF NA 14 TRBJ2-2 TRBD2 TRBV19
TGTGCGGTAGCCTGGAGGAGCACAGATACGCAGTATTTT CAVAWRSTDTQYF NA 13 TRBJ2-3 NA TRBV7-7
TGTGCCAGCAGCTTAGGTCCAGACACCTACGAGCAGTACTTC CASSLGPDTYEQYF NA 14 TRBJ2-7 NA TRBV7-2
TGTGCCAGCAGCTCCGGGGGCCCTCCGGCAGGGACCCAGTACTTC CASSSGGPPAGTQYF NA 15 TRBJ2-5 NA TRBV7-6
TGTGCCAGCAGTTCAGGGGAACCGAGCACAGATACGCAGTATTTT CASSSGEPSTDTQYF NA 15 TRBJ2-3 NA TRBV28
TGTGCCAGCAGTCTTAGGACAGGGGCCAACTATGGCTACACCTTC CASSLRTGANYGYTF few 15 TRBJ1-2 TRBD1 TRBV28
TGTGCCAGCAGTTTTAGCGGGGCCACGACCGGGGAGCTGTTTTTT CASSFSGATTGELFF NA 15 TRBJ2-2 TRBD2 TRBV6-1
TGCAGCGTTGAATTGTGGCGGCAAGAGACCCAGTACTTC CSVELWRQETQYF NA 13 TRBJ2-5 NA TRBV29-1
TGCGCCAGCAGCTTGGTCCGGACAGGGCTCCTCGCGGGCGGCGCTGAAGCTTTCTTT CASSLVRTGLLAGGAEAFF NA 19 TRBJ1-1 TRBD1 TRBV5-1
TGTGCCAGCAGCTGGGACAGGTTCCAAGAGACCCAGTACTTC CASSWDRFQETQYF NA 14 TRBJ2-5 TRBD1 TRBV6-5
TGTGCCAGCAGTAAGGGGACAGATAGCAATCAGCCCCAGCATTTT CASSKGTDSNQPQHF NA 15 TRBJ1-5 TRBD1 TRBV2
TGTGCCAGCAACACAGGGGCGGGAGGGCTAGATACGCAGTATTTT CASNTGAGGLDTQYF NA 15 TRBJ2-3 TRBD2 TRBV5-6
TGTGCCAGCAGTAGACACGCGGAAAACTATGGCTACACCTTC CASSRHAENYGYTF few 14 TRBJ1-2 NA TRBV6-4
TGTGCCAGCGGCCTAGCGGGAGTTCATGAGCAGTTCTTC CASGLAGVHEQFF NA 13 TRBJ2-1 TRBD2 TRBV28
TGTGCCAGCAGACTCAGGACTAGCGGATCCTACGAGCAGTACTTC CASRLRTSGSYEQYF NA 15 TRBJ2-7 TRBD2 TRBV27
TGTGCCAGCTCACGAGGGACAGGTTATGGCTACACCTTC CASSRGTGYGYTF NA 13 TRBJ1-2 TRBD1 TRBV18